This T cell receptor (beta chain) is drawn from a study of neurological immune-mediated disorders. Germline CDR1 and CDR2: LGHNA and YNFKEQ. Trimming pared 3 bases from V and 2 bases from J, leaving 21 bases between. CDR3 length: 18 amino acids. Using its own MiXCR run on the 5' RACE reads, TCRdb lists one record per CDR3 protein. The data contain about 99,000 distinct CDR3 sequences, 11% of them seen just once; the ten biggest clones take up about 3%. This clonotype was seen ten or more times. Stated time point: longitudinal time-point 3. 2 million unsorted PBMCs were stored in RNAlater at -80 °C before RNA extraction.

The source of this sequence is a female donor with HTLV-1-associated myelopathy (HAM/TSP). Material for sequencing was PBMCs. The chain recombines TRBV4-2 with TRBJ2-3, with D perhaps matching TRBD1 or TRBD2 (5 bases each). DNA of the CDR3: TGTGCCAGCAGCCATCTGAACCCGGGGACGGTGTACACAGATACGCAGTATTTT. This codes for CASSHLNPGTVYTDTQYF.